This entry lists 12 T cell receptor beta chains sequenced from one sample in a study of response to subunit inactivated influenza vaccine. Each CDR3 protein gets one entry after TCRdb re-called the RT-PCR reads with MiXCR. The data contain approximately 530,000 distinct CDR3 sequences, 6% to 9% of them seen just once; the ten biggest clones take up around 13%. The sample consisted of PBMCs from blood, taken less than 30 months after vaccination. These receptors were taken from a man aged 50 to 69 who received an inactivated influenza vaccine.

About this clonotype: A much bigger clone sits one base away, suggesting this may be a read error. The gene calls are TRBV6-5 and TRBJ2-1, with D perhaps TRBD1 or TRBD2 (5 bases each). The germline V gene encodes CDR1 MNHEY and CDR2 SVGAGI. The CDR3 has 14 residues. The CDR3 DNA sequence: TGTGCCAGCATTTACTCAGGGACGTCCAATGAGCAGTTCTTC. It is translated as CASIYSGTSNEQFF.

V usage is TRBV27 and J usage is TRBJ2-7; a weak D match, TRBD2 (5 bases). The CDR3 extends over 16 amino acids. The germline gives CDR1 MNHEY, CDR2 SMNVEV (reference sequence). V was trimmed by 3 bases and J by 6 bases, leaving 21 bases between them. For the CDR3, the DNA is TGTGCCAGCAGTTTGGGAGCGAAAACGGGGTCTTTCGAGCAGTACTTC. This encodes CASSLGAKTGSFEQYF.

This clonotype was observed a handful of times. The V and J genes are TRBV19 and TRBJ2-7; unclear D gene. This CDR3 spans 14 amino acids. Deletions cut 2 bases from V and 1 base from J, with 9 bases between. Germline assignment: CDR1 LNHDA and CDR2 SQIVND (reference sequence). The CDR3 coding sequence is TGTGCCAGTAGTATATTGGCGGAATCCTACGAGCAGTACTTC. As protein: CASSILAESYEQYF.

This clonotype was found a few times. V is TRBV6-2 or TRBV6-3 and J is TRBJ1-1; D might be TRBD1 (6 bases). The CDR3 extends over 15 amino acids. Trimming removed 4 bases at V and 1 base at J, with 13 bases between. CDR1 and CDR2 from the germline V gene are MNHEY and SVGEGT. Here the CDR3 reads CASSSGQLENTEAFF. The CDR3 bases are TGTGCCAGCAGTTCGGGACAACTAGAGAACACTGAAGCTTTCTTT.

This clonotype was recorded once. The chain carries TRBV4-3 and TRBJ1-5, with D unresolved. The CDR3 is made up of 15 amino acids. The V end lost 0 bases, the J end lost 11 bases, and 17 bases lay between the germline ends. Germline CDR1 and CDR2: LGHNA and YSLEER. Here the CDR3 reads CASSQDWRRGMSQHF. The CDR3 region has the DNA TGCGCCAGCAGCCAAGATTGGAGACGAGGTATGTCCCAGCATTTT.

In its sample, this clonotype was seen many times. The CDR3 region is CASSQENTGELFF. CDR3 nucleotide sequence: TGTGCCAGCAGCCAAGAGAACACCGGGGAGCTGTTTTTT. V usage is TRBV3-1 and J usage is TRBJ2-2, with no clear D. The CDR3 has 13 residues. Germline V gene lookup returns CDR1 LGHDT and CDR2 YNNKEL (reference sequence). V lost 0 bases, J lost 1 base, and 0 bases lay in between.

This clonotype was seen more than once but under ten times. This chain joins TRBV2 and TRBJ2-5; unclear D gene. The length of the CDR3 is 15 residues. Germline assignment: CDR1 SNHLY and CDR2 FYNNEI. Trimming cost V 1 base and J 4 bases, with 13 bases left between them. The DNA of the CDR3 is TGTGCCAGCAGTGAAGACTTCCGACTGGGAGAGACCCAGTACTTC. Amino acid sequence: CASSEDFRLGETQYF.

This clonotype was seen more than once but under ten times. This sequence joins TRBV6-1 and TRBJ2-4, with D hard to call. Germline CDR1 reads MNHNS; CDR2 reads SASEGT. CDR3 size: 14 residues. The V end was cut by 7 bases, the J end by 0 bases, with 10 bases between. The CDR3 DNA reads TGTGCCAGCACCCATCCTATAGCCAAAAACATTCAGTACTTC. It yields the protein CASTHPIAKNIQYF.

The chain joins TRBV6-2 or TRBV6-3 to TRBJ1-5; TRBD1 is a possible D gene (5 bases). Trimming cost V 6 bases and J 2 bases, with 14 bases left between them. Germline V gene sequence: CDR1 MNHEY, CDR2 SVGEGT. CDR3 length: 15 residues. The CDR3 sequence: CASSPMEGRNQPQHF. The CDR3 DNA reads TGTGCCAGCAGCCCCATGGAGGGACGCAATCAGCCCCAGCATTTT.

The V gene is TRBV6-5, the J gene TRBJ2-3; 12 bases are a match to TRBD2. The CDR3 totals 18 residues. Germline V CDR1 and CDR2: MNHEY, SVGAGI. V trimming: 2 bases; J trimming: 4 bases; junction bases outside the gene matches: 10. This CDR3 reads CASSYNTPGLAGSDTQYF. In DNA, the CDR3 is TGTGCCAGCAGTTACAATACACCGGGACTAGCGGGTTCAGATACGCAGTATTTT.

This chain joins TRBV6-2 or TRBV6-3 and TRBJ2-1; D unresolved. Trimming shortened V by 6 bases and J by 0 bases, and 9 bases separated the two germline ends. This CDR3 comprises 14 residues. Germline V gene data show CDR1 as MNHEY and CDR2 as SVGEGT. The CDR3 loop is CASSPHGSYNEQFF. CDR3 DNA sequence: TGTGCCAGCAGCCCGCACGGCTCCTACAATGAGCAGTTCTTC.

The genes are TRBV14 and TRBJ2-7, with TRBD1 matching over 10 bases. Germline trimming cut 2 bases from V and 7 bases from J; bases unmatched to any gene: 14. The CDR3 sequence is 17 residues long. CDR1 and CDR2 from the germline V gene are SGHDN and FVKESK. The CDR3 DNA is TGTGCCAGCAGCCAAAGATTGGCCGGGACAGGGGTTCGAGAGCAGTACTTC. It translates to CASSQRLAGTGVREQYF.